This T cell receptor (beta chain) emerged from a study of shared clonotypes between healthy human individuals. This CDR3 region has 14 residues. Deletions cut 3 bases from V and 7 bases from J, with 15 bases between. Germline CDR1 is LNHDA and CDR2 is SQIVND (reference sequence). Clones were sequenced by immunoSEQ multiplex PCR, and TCRdb holds only the in-frame ones, with some missing. This table holds about 520,000 clones, about 72% found once. The TCR comes from a woman between 40 and 55 years old in good health. Some clones in this sample may be carry-over from other donors' samples. The sample was PBMCs. The chain links TRBV19 to TRBJ2-5; D may correspond to TRBD1 or TRBD2 (5 bases each). This CDR3 is CASSILANGGTQYF. CDR3 DNA: TGTGCCAGTAGTATTCTGGCCAATGGGGGGACCCAGTACTTC.